These T cell receptor beta chains were read from a single sample in a study of blood T cell repertoires in COVID-19. The assay was immunoSEQ multiplex PCR, and TCRdb's table has in-frame clones only and misses some. The sample consists of roughly 200,000 clones, 79% of them appearing once. Material for sequencing was peripheral blood. These receptors were obtained from a woman in her forties with COVID-19, enrolled during active disease. Each CDR3 is given with its conserved first and last residue. A D gene is named only where the DNA matches it firmly. Where a row states a size, it is once, few, many or the class of an expanded clone; other rows omit it.

d_gene: NA
abundance: NA
j_gene: TRBJ1-5
v_gene: TRBV2
CDR3aa: CASSELGVENNQPQHF
CDR3nt: TGTGCCAGCAGTGAACTAGGAGTAGAGAACAATCAGCCCCAGCATTTT

d_gene: NA
abundance: NA
j_gene: TRBJ1-2
v_gene: TRBV27
CDR3aa: CASSFRGAYGYTF
CDR3nt: TGTGCCAGCAGTTTTCGGGGGGCCTATGGCTACACCTTC

d_gene: NA
abundance: NA
j_gene: TRBJ1-3
v_gene: TRBV9
CDR3aa: CASSAQQGNTIYF
CDR3nt: TGTGCCAGCAGCGCCCAACAAGGAAACACCATATATTTT

d_gene: NA
abundance: few
j_gene: TRBJ1-3
v_gene: TRBV29-1
CDR3aa: CSVGTGLGNTIYF
CDR3nt: TGCAGCGTCGGAACGGGACTCGGAAACACCATATATTTT

d_gene: NA
abundance: NA
j_gene: TRBJ1-1
v_gene: TRBV27
CDR3aa: CATGGWGFRGTEAFF
CDR3nt: TGTGCCACTGGGGGCTGGGGATTCAGGGGAACTGAAGCTTTCTTT

d_gene: NA
abundance: once
j_gene: TRBJ1-2
v_gene: TRBV7-9
CDR3aa: CASSLGEGDGYTF
CDR3nt: TGTGCCAGCAGCTTAGGGGAAGGGGATGGCTACACCTTC

d_gene: TRBD1
abundance: NA
j_gene: TRBJ2-7
v_gene: TRBV5-1
CDR3aa: CASSAGTGRVEQYF
CDR3nt: TGCGCCAGCAGCGCCGGGACAGGGCGGGTGGAGCAGTACTTC

d_gene: TRBD1
abundance: NA
j_gene: TRBJ2-7
v_gene: TRBV2
CDR3aa: CASKTYPTGVRSYEQYF
CDR3nt: TGTGCCAGCAAAACCTACCCCACAGGGGTTAGGTCCTACGAGCAGTACTTC

d_gene: NA
abundance: NA
j_gene: TRBJ1-2
v_gene: TRBV30
CDR3aa: CAWSPGAGYTF
CDR3nt: TGTGCCTGGAGTCCTGGGGCTGGCTACACCTTC

d_gene: NA
abundance: once
j_gene: TRBJ1-3
v_gene: TRBV5-6
CDR3aa: CASNSGNTIYF
CDR3nt: TGTGCCTCCAACTCTGGAAACACCATATATTTT

d_gene: NA
abundance: NA
j_gene: TRBJ1-5
v_gene: TRBV10-3
CDR3aa: CAISREGQPQHF
CDR3nt: TGTGCCATCAGCAGGGAGGGGCAGCCCCAGCATTTT

d_gene: TRBD1
abundance: once
j_gene: TRBJ1-2
v_gene: TRBV12-3/TRBV12-4
CDR3aa: CASSDRVGYGYTF
CDR3nt: TGTGCCAGCAGTGACAGGGTGGGCTATGGCTACACCTTC

d_gene: NA
abundance: NA
j_gene: TRBJ2-5
v_gene: TRBV19
CDR3aa: CASRRNLGGTQYF
CDR3nt: TGTGCCAGTAGGCGAAACCTAGGGGGGACCCAGTACTTC

d_gene: NA
abundance: NA
j_gene: TRBJ1-2
v_gene: TRBV5-1
CDR3aa: CASSLEVGGGRTYGYTF
CDR3nt: TGCGCCAGCAGCTTGGAGGTGGGGGGAGGACGAACGTATGGCTACACCTTC

d_gene: NA
abundance: NA
j_gene: TRBJ1-5
v_gene: TRBV7-9
CDR3aa: CASSNEGNQPQHF
CDR3nt: TGTGCCAGCAGCAACGAGGGCAATCAGCCCCAGCATTTT

d_gene: NA
abundance: NA
j_gene: TRBJ2-5
v_gene: TRBV5-1
CDR3aa: CASSQRKETQYF
CDR3nt: TGCGCCAGCAGCCAGCGGAAAGAGACCCAGTACTTC

d_gene: NA
abundance: few
j_gene: TRBJ1-1
v_gene: TRBV18
CDR3aa: CASSPPKTGVQGGKTEAFF
CDR3nt: TGTGCCAGCTCACCACCAAAGACCGGTGTGCAAGGGGGTAAGACTGAAGCTTTCTTT

d_gene: NA
abundance: NA
j_gene: TRBJ2-3
v_gene: TRBV11-1
CDR3aa: CASSLVGASTDTQYF
CDR3nt: TGTGCCAGCAGCTTAGTGGGGGCTAGCACAGATACGCAGTATTTT

d_gene: TRBD1
abundance: NA
j_gene: TRBJ2-2
v_gene: TRBV2
CDR3aa: CASSEWPGGFGELFF
CDR3nt: TGTGCCAGCAGTGAATGGCCAGGGGGATTCGGGGAGCTGTTTTTT

d_gene: TRBD2
abundance: NA
j_gene: TRBJ2-7
v_gene: TRBV29-1
CDR3aa: CSAAASGYEQYF
CDR3nt: TGCAGCGCTGCCGCTAGCGGCTACGAGCAGTACTTC

d_gene: TRBD2
abundance: NA
j_gene: TRBJ2-7
v_gene: TRBV2
CDR3aa: CASTLAGGRTYEQYF
CDR3nt: TGTGCCAGCACTTTAGCGGGAGGGAGAACCTACGAGCAGTACTTC

d_gene: TRBD2
abundance: NA
j_gene: TRBJ2-5
v_gene: TRBV9
CDR3aa: CASSPRGASGGAFGETQYF
CDR3nt: TGTGCCAGCAGCCCTCGGGGGGCTAGCGGGGGGGCGTTTGGCGAGACCCAGTACTTC

d_gene: NA
abundance: once
j_gene: TRBJ2-1
v_gene: TRBV3-1/TRBV3-2
CDR3aa: CASSQGPYPGVYNEQFF
CDR3nt: TGTGCCAGCAGCCAGGGGCCCTACCCTGGGGTCTACAATGAGCAGTTCTTC

d_gene: NA
abundance: NA
j_gene: TRBJ2-5
v_gene: TRBV3-1/TRBV3-2
CDR3aa: CASSQEGTSGQETQYF
CDR3nt: TGTGCCAGCAGCCAAGAGGGTACGAGCGGACAAGAGACCCAGTACTTC

d_gene: NA
abundance: NA
j_gene: TRBJ1-4
v_gene: TRBV7-2
CDR3aa: CASSLGRREKLFF
CDR3nt: TGTGCCAGCAGCCTAGGGAGACGGGAAAAACTGTTTTTT

d_gene: NA
abundance: NA
j_gene: TRBJ1-2
v_gene: TRBV2
CDR3aa: CASSEERLLNGYTF
CDR3nt: TGTGCCAGCAGTGAAGAACGACTGCTAAATGGCTACACCTTC

d_gene: TRBD2
abundance: NA
j_gene: TRBJ2-7
v_gene: TRBV6-5
CDR3aa: CASIMGLAGSYEQYF
CDR3nt: TGTGCCAGCATCATGGGACTAGCGGGCTCCTACGAGCAGTACTTC

d_gene: NA
abundance: NA
j_gene: TRBJ1-1
v_gene: TRBV18
CDR3aa: CASSLLPFGQDTEAFF
CDR3nt: TGTGCCAGCTCACTGCTCCCTTTCGGTCAGGACACTGAAGCTTTCTTT

d_gene: TRBD1
abundance: NA
j_gene: TRBJ2-1
v_gene: TRBV7-7
CDR3aa: CASSYGQGELHEQFF
CDR3nt: TGTGCCAGCAGCTACGGACAGGGGGAGCTTCATGAGCAGTTCTTC

d_gene: NA
abundance: NA
j_gene: TRBJ2-5
v_gene: TRBV25-1
CDR3aa: CASGQTQETQYF
CDR3nt: TGTGCCAGCGGGCAGACGCAAGAGACCCAGTACTTC

d_gene: TRBD2
abundance: few
j_gene: TRBJ2-1
v_gene: TRBV15
CDR3aa: CATSSDGRVGAEQFF
CDR3nt: TGTGCCACCAGCAGCGACGGGAGGGTTGGGGCTGAGCAGTTCTTC

d_gene: NA
abundance: NA
j_gene: TRBJ1-2
v_gene: TRBV7-2
CDR3aa: CASSASGRAGYTF
CDR3nt: TGTGCCAGCAGCGCCTCTGGGCGAGCAGGCTACACCTTC

d_gene: TRBD1
abundance: NA
j_gene: TRBJ2-3
v_gene: TRBV7-9
CDR3aa: CASSLPGQRTDTQYF
CDR3nt: TGTGCCAGCAGTTTGCCGGGACAGAGGACGGATACGCAGTATTTT

d_gene: TRBD2
abundance: NA
j_gene: TRBJ2-5
v_gene: TRBV12-5
CDR3aa: CASGLVVTRTSGGETQYF
CDR3nt: TGTGCTAGTGGTTTGGTAGTCACCCGGACTAGCGGGGGAGAGACCCAGTACTTC

d_gene: TRBD1
abundance: once
j_gene: TRBJ1-1
v_gene: TRBV6-5
CDR3aa: CASTARSQGASEAFF
CDR3nt: TGTGCCAGCACCGCCCGATCTCAGGGGGCGTCTGAAGCTTTCTTT

d_gene: NA
abundance: NA
j_gene: TRBJ2-2
v_gene: TRBV7-2
CDR3aa: CASNYRGTGELFF
CDR3nt: TGTGCCAGCAACTATAGGGGCACCGGGGAGCTGTTTTTT

d_gene: NA
abundance: many
j_gene: TRBJ2-5
v_gene: TRBV5-1
CDR3aa: CASSSRDSTGQETQYF
CDR3nt: TGCGCCAGCAGCTCCCGGGACTCCACCGGCCAAGAGACCCAGTACTTC

d_gene: TRBD2
abundance: NA
j_gene: TRBJ2-1
v_gene: TRBV30
CDR3aa: CAWSSVGTSGTRLDNEQFF
CDR3nt: TGTGCCTGGAGTAGTGTAGGGACTAGCGGTACAAGGTTAGATAATGAGCAGTTCTTC

d_gene: NA
abundance: NA
j_gene: TRBJ1-5
v_gene: TRBV5-1
CDR3aa: CASSLAGGGNQPQHF
CDR3nt: TGCGCCAGCAGCTTGGCCGGGGGAGGAAATCAGCCCCAGCATTTT

d_gene: TRBD1
abundance: NA
j_gene: TRBJ2-2
v_gene: TRBV27
CDR3aa: CASSGGQTGGWTGELFF
CDR3nt: TGTGCCAGCAGTGGGGGGCAAACAGGGGGTTGGACCGGGGAGCTGTTTTTT

d_gene: TRBD1
abundance: NA
j_gene: TRBJ1-6
v_gene: TRBV7-2
CDR3aa: CASSLTGGPNNSPLHF
CDR3nt: TGTGCCAGCAGCTTAACAGGGGGGCCCAATAATTCACCCCTCCACTTT

d_gene: TRBD1
abundance: NA
j_gene: TRBJ2-7
v_gene: TRBV4-3
CDR3aa: CASSQGERQGGEQYF
CDR3nt: TGCGCCAGCAGCCAAGGTGAACGACAGGGGGGCGAGCAGTACTTC

d_gene: NA
abundance: NA
j_gene: TRBJ2-2
v_gene: TRBV5-1
CDR3aa: CASSSQTDTGELFF
CDR3nt: TGCGCCAGCAGTTCCCAGACAGACACCGGGGAGCTGTTTTTT

d_gene: TRBD2
abundance: NA
j_gene: TRBJ2-3
v_gene: TRBV7-3
CDR3aa: CASRGGGEDTQYF
CDR3nt: TGTGCCAGCCGAGGCGGGGGGGAAGATACGCAGTATTTT

d_gene: NA
abundance: NA
j_gene: TRBJ1-3
v_gene: TRBV5-1
CDR3aa: CASSSQGYGSGNTIYF
CDR3nt: TGCGCCAGCAGCTCGCAGGGTTATGGTTCTGGAAACACCATATATTTT

d_gene: TRBD1
abundance: NA
j_gene: TRBJ1-5
v_gene: TRBV2
CDR3aa: CASSGTGTGDYQPQHF
CDR3nt: TGTGCCAGCAGTGGCACCGGGACAGGGGACTATCAGCCCCAGCATTTT

d_gene: NA
abundance: NA
j_gene: TRBJ1-1
v_gene: TRBV5-1
CDR3aa: CASSFRQPEGEAFF
CDR3nt: TGCGCCAGCAGCTTTCGGCAGCCGGAGGGTGAAGCTTTCTTT

d_gene: NA
abundance: few
j_gene: TRBJ2-2
v_gene: TRBV19
CDR3aa: CASSIYAGNTGELFF
CDR3nt: TGTGCCAGTAGTATTTACGCGGGGAACACCGGGGAGCTGTTTTTT

d_gene: NA
abundance: few
j_gene: TRBJ1-5
v_gene: TRBV18
CDR3aa: CASSPFELSRDQPQHF
CDR3nt: TGTGCCAGCTCACCTTTTGAGTTGTCCCGAGATCAGCCCCAGCATTTT

d_gene: TRBD2
abundance: NA
j_gene: TRBJ2-7
v_gene: TRBV19
CDR3aa: CASSIAGGPYEQYF
CDR3nt: TGTGCCAGTAGTATAGCGGGAGGGCCCTACGAGCAGTACTTC

d_gene: TRBD2
abundance: many
j_gene: TRBJ2-1
v_gene: TRBV2
CDR3aa: CATKAGASGREGEQFF
CDR3nt: TGTGCCACCAAAGCGGGGGCTAGCGGGAGAGAAGGTGAGCAGTTCTTC

d_gene: NA
abundance: NA
j_gene: TRBJ2-7
v_gene: TRBV6-4
CDR3aa: CASLPSYEQYF
CDR3nt: TGTGCCAGCCTTCCTAGCTACGAGCAGTACTTC

d_gene: TRBD2
abundance: once
j_gene: TRBJ2-7
v_gene: TRBV13
CDR3aa: CASSFWSKRRLAGGSYEQYF
CDR3nt: TGTGCCAGCAGCTTTTGGTCTAAGAGGCGACTAGCGGGAGGCTCCTACGAGCAGTACTTC

d_gene: NA
abundance: NA
j_gene: TRBJ2-5
v_gene: TRBV11-2
CDR3aa: CASKLDQETQYF
CDR3nt: TGTGCCAGTAAGCTCGATCAAGAGACCCAGTACTTC

d_gene: NA
abundance: NA
j_gene: TRBJ2-2
v_gene: TRBV10-3
CDR3aa: CAISSGTSNTGELFF
CDR3nt: TGTGCCATCAGTTCCGGGACTTCGAACACCGGGGAGCTGTTTTTT